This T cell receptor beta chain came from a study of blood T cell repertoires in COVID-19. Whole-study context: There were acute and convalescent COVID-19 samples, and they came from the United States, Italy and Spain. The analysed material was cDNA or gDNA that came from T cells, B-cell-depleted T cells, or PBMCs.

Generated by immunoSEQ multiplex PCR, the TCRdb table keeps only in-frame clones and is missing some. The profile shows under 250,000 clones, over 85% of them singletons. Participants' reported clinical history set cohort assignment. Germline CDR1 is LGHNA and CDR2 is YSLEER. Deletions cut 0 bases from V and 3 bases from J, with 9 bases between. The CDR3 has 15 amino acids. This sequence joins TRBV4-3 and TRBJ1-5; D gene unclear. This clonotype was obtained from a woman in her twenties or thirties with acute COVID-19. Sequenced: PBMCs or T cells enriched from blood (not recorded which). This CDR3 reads CASSQDPINNQPQHF. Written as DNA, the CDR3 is TGCGCCAGCAGCCAAGATCCCATCAACAATCAGCCCCAGCATTTT.